A single sample is the source of the 16 T cell receptor beta chains below, sequenced in a study of metastatic and nonmetastatic thyroid tumors. Until they underwent thyroid surgery, no patient had received any treatment. From the PCR reads, TCRdb re-called clones with MiXCR. The sample consists of under 95,000 clones, over 9.5% of them appearing once. The sequenced sample consisted of blood. The receptors shown here come from a female donor with papillary thyroid cancer or a benign thyroid nodule (not recorded which). Some clones in this sample may be carry-over from other donors' samples.

This clone was detected ten times or more. The chain employs TRBV6-2 or TRBV6-3 and TRBJ2-1; possibly TRBD2 for D (6 bases). With 2 bases removed from V and 15 bases from J, the gap between germline ends came to 20 bases. Germline assignment: CDR1 MNHEY and CDR2 SVGEGT. There are 14 residues in the CDR3. CDR3 protein: CASSYLGVEGRWFF. The DNA of the CDR3 is TGTGCCAGCAGTTACCTCGGCGTAGAGGGGAGGTGGTTCTTC.

This clone was observed many times. In DNA, the CDR3 is TGTGCCAGCAGTTTATATGGTGATACGCAGTATTTT. It encodes CASSLYGDTQYF. V gene TRBV27 combines with J gene TRBJ2-3; unclear D gene. Germline V gene lookup returns CDR1 MNHEY and CDR2 SMNVEV (reference sequence). V shed 1 base and J shed 6 bases, with 5 bases lying between them. The CDR3 is made up of 12 amino acids.

In this sample, this clone turned up a few times. With a much larger clone just one base away, this may be a read error. The chain employs TRBV19 and TRBJ2-6; a possible D gene is TRBD1 (5 bases). The CDR3 is made up of 17 amino acids. Germline V lookup: CDR1 LNHDA, CDR2 SQIVND (reference sequence). CDR3 DNA: TGTGCCAGTAGTAAGGGGATCACGTACTCTGGGTCCAACGTCCTGACTTTC. This translates into CASSKGITYSGSNVLTF. Variable domain in full (rest from reference TRBV19 and TRBJ2-6): DGGITQSPKYLFRKEGQNVTLSCEQNLNHDAMYWYRQDPGQGLRLIYYSQIVNDFQKGDIAEGYSVSREKKESFPLTVTSAQKNPTAFYLCASSKGITYSGSNVLTFGAGSRLTVL.

This chain uses TRBV11-1 with TRBJ2-1, with D perhaps matching TRBD2 (5 bases). This CDR3 region has 12 residues. CDR1 and CDR2 (germline): SGHAT, FQDESV (reference sequence). Trimming stripped 6 bases from V and 6 bases from J, with 9 bases between. CDR3 coding DNA: TGTGCCAGCAGGTCTACTAGCAATGAGCAGTTCTTC. Its protein is CASRSTSNEQFF.

V usage is TRBV6-1 and J usage is TRBJ2-1, with 15 bases fitting TRBD2. The CDR3 sequence is 15 residues long. Looked up from germline, CDR1 is MNHNS and CDR2 is SASEGT. J lost 9 bases, V lost 6 bases, and 6 bases had no gene match. The CDR3: CASRKGGLAGGEQFF. As DNA, the CDR3 is TGTGCCAGCAGGAAGGGGGGACTAGCGGGAGGTGAGCAGTTCTTC.

In regard to this clone: It may be a read error: a sequence one base away is much more abundant. V gene TRBV4-2 combines with J gene TRBJ2-5, with 10 bases matching TRBD2. Germline-derived CDR1 and CDR2 are LGHNA and YNFKEQ. The CDR3 runs 18 residues. With 1 base clipped from V and 8 bases from J, the junction kept 16 bases outside the gene matches. This CDR3 is CASSQGDSLSGRAHTQYF. CDR3 DNA sequence: TGTGCCAGCAGCCAAGGGGATAGTTTGAGCGGGAGGGCCCATACCCAGTACTTC.

This clone was detected only a few times. A junction end diverges from the germline sequence, so it may reflect a read error. The V call is TRBV20-1, the J call TRBJ2-3; possibly TRBD1 or TRBD2 for D (6 bases each). The CDR3 length is 13 residues. Germline CDR1 is DFQATT and CDR2 is SNEGSKA (reference sequence). Here the CDR3 reads CSARGGFSDTQYF. In DNA, the CDR3 is TGCAGTGCGAGAGGGGGGTTTTCAGATACGCAGTATTTT.

This clone came up many times. The chain joins TRBV20-1 to TRBJ2-1; TRBD1 aligns across 12 bases. CDR1 DFQATT and CDR2 SNEGSKA come from the germline V gene (reference sequence). V shed 3 bases and J 9 bases; nucleotides not matched to a gene: 6. The CDR3 has 14 amino acids. CDR3 amino acids: CSARGTGGVTEQFF. The CDR3, as DNA: TGCAGTGCTAGGGGGACAGGGGGCGTGACTGAGCAGTTCTTC.

With regard to this clone: A single base separates this from a much larger clone, so it may be a read error. This sequence joins TRBV6-2 or TRBV6-3 and TRBJ2-2, with 13 bases fitting TRBD2. The germline gives CDR1 MNHEY, CDR2 SVGEGT. This CDR3 spans 16 amino acids. V was clipped by 6 bases and J by 9 bases; unmatched bases: 10. The CDR3 loop reads CASSPFGLAGAWELFF. The CDR3 DNA reads as TGTGCCAGCAGCCCTTTCGGACTAGCGGGAGCCTGGGAGCTGTTTTTT.

Many counts were recorded for this clone. The chain links TRBV27 to TRBJ1-3, with D uncertain. Germline loops: CDR1 MNHEY, CDR2 SMNVEV (reference sequence). The V and J ends lost 0 bases and 0 bases respectively, with 12 bases between them. This CDR3 is built from 17 residues. The DNA for the CDR3 is TGTGCCAGCAGTTTATCGGGCAGACCTAGCTCTGGAAACACCATATATTTT. Translating it yields CASSLSGRPSSGNTIYF.

This clone was picked up many times. The V call is TRBV4-1, the J call TRBJ2-1, with no clear D. V was trimmed by 0 bases and J by 0 bases, leaving 9 bases between them. This CDR3 region has 16 residues. Germline V CDR1 and CDR2: MGHRA, YSYEKL. The CDR3 here is CASSQESTASYNEQFF. For the CDR3, the DNA is TGCGCCAGCAGCCAAGAATCGACGGCCTCCTACAATGAGCAGTTCTTC.

Many counts were recorded for this clone. This chain links TRBV28 with TRBJ2-1; TRBD1 matches at 10 bases. V shed 5 bases and J 8 bases; nucleotides not matched to a gene: 9. Germline V gives CDR1 MDHEN, CDR2 SYDVKM. The CDR3 spans 15 residues. The CDR3: CASSPVGTGDYEQFF. The CDR3 DNA is TGTGCCAGCAGTCCCGTAGGGACAGGGGATTATGAGCAGTTCTTC.

This clone appeared many times. The rearrangement uses TRBV29-1 and TRBJ2-1, with 8 nucleotides matching TRBD2. From germline, CDR1 is SQVTM and CDR2 ANQGSEA. V lost 4 bases, J lost 2 bases, and 10 bases stayed unmatched. The CDR3 extends over 16 amino acids. This CDR3 reads CSVVTERERPYNEQFF. CDR3 DNA: TGCAGCGTTGTGACTGAGCGGGAGAGGCCCTACAATGAGCAGTTCTTC.

This clone was recorded only once. The V call is TRBV20-1, the J call TRBJ1-1; D ambiguous. The CDR3 is made up of 14 amino acids. The V gene's germline CDR1 is DFQATT and CDR2 SNEGSKA (reference sequence). The V end lost 7 bases, the J end lost 11 bases, and 26 bases lay between the germline ends. The CDR3 nucleotides are TGCAGTGTCTCCCTGATGGTGTTGGCGGCGCGTGCTTTCTTT. This gives the protein CSVSLMVLAARAFF.

This clone was found many times. V is TRBV29-1 and J is TRBJ2-5; 9 bases are shared with TRBD2. The germline CDR1 and CDR2 sequences are SQVTM and ANQGSEA. CDR3 length equals 13 residues. Losses at the gene ends were 4 bases for V and 4 bases for J; bases not matched to a gene: 4. The chain's CDR3 is CSVGVTSGETQYF. CDR3 nucleotides: TGCAGCGTTGGGGTGACTAGCGGAGAGACCCAGTACTTC.

In its sample, this clone was seen many times. The chain carries TRBV6-1 and TRBJ1-2; maybe TRBD1 (6 bases). CDR1 and CDR2 from the germline V gene are MNHNS and SASEGT. This CDR3 is 14 amino acids long. V lost 5 bases to trimming and J lost 7 bases, with 17 bases between them. The CDR3 nucleotides are TGTGCCAGCAGTCCTTACCCAGGGGTTAGTGGCTACACCTTC. Its translation: CASSPYPGVSGYTF.